Presented here are 9 T cell receptor beta chains from one specimen sequenced in a study of spatial heterogeneity in lung cancer. TCRdb re-derived calls from the 5' RACE reads in MiXCR, one entry per CDR3 protein. The sample holds more than 75,000 distinct CDR3 sequences, roughly 12% seen once. Time point reported: sample taken at primary tumor resection. Sequencing was performed on whole RNA extracted from tumor and nontumor lung tissue, or from frozen PBMC, and the material was left unsorted. This material consisted of PBMCs, taken at surgery. These receptors were obtained from a male donor with early-stage non-small cell lung cancer.

This clonotype was observed a few times. The rearrangement uses TRBV20-1 and TRBJ1-1; D may be TRBD1 (5 bases). Germline values: CDR1 DFQATT, CDR2 SNEGSKA (reference sequence). Trimming took 3 bases from V and 11 from J, leaving 13 bases between them. CDR3 length: 11 amino acids. CDR3 nucleotide sequence: TGCAGTGCTAGGGGGCCCCTGCGGGCTTTCTTT. It translates to CSARGPLRAFF.

The chain uses TRBV15 and TRBJ2-2, with D possibly being TRBD2 (5 bases). Trimming left V 0 bases short and J 5 bases short, with 7 bases between. Germline V gives CDR1 LNHNV, CDR2 YYDKDF (reference sequence). This CDR3 is 14 amino acids long. CDR3: CATSRDRGTGELFF. The CDR3 nucleotides are TGTGCCACCAGCAGAGATCGGGGTACCGGGGAGCTGTTTTTT.

This clonotype was detected ten times or more. The genes are TRBV3-1 and TRBJ2-5, with TRBD1 matching over 8 bases. J was trimmed by 5 bases and V by 3 bases; bases with no gene match: 14. Germline V gene sequence: CDR1 LGHDT, CDR2 YNNKEL (reference sequence). This CDR3 has 17 residues. CDR3 sequence reads: CASSQGRTGPGQETQYF. CDR3 nucleotide sequence: TGTGCCAGCAGCCAGGGGAGGACAGGGCCCGGCCAGGAGACCCAGTACTTC.

This sequence joins TRBV24-1 and TRBJ2-5, with a possible D match to TRBD1 (6 bases). The germline CDR1 and CDR2 sequences are KGHDR and SFDVKD. This CDR3 is 15 amino acids long. Deletions cut 4 bases from V and 2 bases from J, with 13 bases between. CDR3 in amino acids: CATSEARTVQETQYF. The CDR3, as DNA: TGTGCCACCAGTGAAGCCCGGACAGTGCAAGAGACCCAGTACTTC.

The table lists this clonotype with a few counts. The chain combines TRBV27 with TRBJ1-1; 8 nucleotides line up with TRBD1. This CDR3 has 14 residues. The trim removed 5 bases at V and 5 bases at J, leaving 7 bases unmatched. Per germline, CDR1 MNHEY and CDR2 SMNVEV (reference sequence). Here the CDR3 reads CASSPDRAVTEAFF. Here the CDR3 DNA reads TGTGCCAGCAGTCCGGACAGGGCAGTAACTGAAGCTTTCTTT.

This clonotype was seen a few times. This rearrangement joins TRBV13 to TRBJ2-1; maybe TRBD2 (6 bases). This CDR3 is built from 15 residues. V shed 1 base and J shed 0 bases, with 7 bases lying between them. Germline loops: CDR1 PRHDT, CDR2 FYEKMQ (reference sequence). In DNA, the CDR3 is TGTGCCAGCAGCTTAGCGGAGGGCTCCTACAATGAGCAGTTCTTC. Translation: CASSLAEGSYNEQFF.

This chain joins TRBV9 and TRBJ1-2; tentatively, D is TRBD1 (5 bases). The CDR3 is 15 amino acids. Germline-derived CDR1 and CDR2 are SGDLS and YYNGEE. Trimming stripped 0 bases from V and 1 base from J, with 10 bases between. The CDR3: CASSVEAGGNYGYTF. CDR3 bases: TGTGCCAGCAGCGTAGAGGCGGGGGGTAACTATGGCTACACCTTC.

The chain couples TRBV5-4 to TRBJ2-2; tentative D call: TRBD1 (6 bases). From germline, CDR1 is SGHNT and CDR2 YYREEE (reference sequence). The CDR3 consists of 15 residues. V lost 1 base, J lost 0 bases, and 7 bases lay in between. The CDR3 DNA is TGTGCCAGCAGCTTGAACAGGGCGAACACCGGGGAGCTGTTTTTT. Protein: CASSLNRANTGELFF.

The chain's CDR3 is CSASREMNTEAFF. DNA for the CDR3: TGCAGTGCCTCGAGGGAAATGAACACTGAAGCTTTCTTT. The genes are TRBV20-1 and TRBJ1-1, with D unclear. CDR3 length: 13 amino acids. CDR1 and CDR2 (germline): DFQATT, SNEGSKA (reference sequence). V lost 6 bases to trimming and J lost 0 bases, with 11 bases between them.